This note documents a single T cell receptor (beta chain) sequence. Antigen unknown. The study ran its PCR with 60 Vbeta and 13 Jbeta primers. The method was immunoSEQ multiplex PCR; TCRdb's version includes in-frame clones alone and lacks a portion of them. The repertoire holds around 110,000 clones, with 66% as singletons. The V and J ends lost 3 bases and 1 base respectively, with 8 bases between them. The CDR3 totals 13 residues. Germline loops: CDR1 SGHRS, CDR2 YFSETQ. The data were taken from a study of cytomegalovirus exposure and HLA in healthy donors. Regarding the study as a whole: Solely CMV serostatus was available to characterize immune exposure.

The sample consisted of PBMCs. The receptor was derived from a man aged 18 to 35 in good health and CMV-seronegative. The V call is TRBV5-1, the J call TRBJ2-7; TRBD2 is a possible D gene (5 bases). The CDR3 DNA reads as TGCGCCAGCAGCTCGGGGATTTCCTACGAGCAGTACTTC. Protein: CASSSGISYEQYF.